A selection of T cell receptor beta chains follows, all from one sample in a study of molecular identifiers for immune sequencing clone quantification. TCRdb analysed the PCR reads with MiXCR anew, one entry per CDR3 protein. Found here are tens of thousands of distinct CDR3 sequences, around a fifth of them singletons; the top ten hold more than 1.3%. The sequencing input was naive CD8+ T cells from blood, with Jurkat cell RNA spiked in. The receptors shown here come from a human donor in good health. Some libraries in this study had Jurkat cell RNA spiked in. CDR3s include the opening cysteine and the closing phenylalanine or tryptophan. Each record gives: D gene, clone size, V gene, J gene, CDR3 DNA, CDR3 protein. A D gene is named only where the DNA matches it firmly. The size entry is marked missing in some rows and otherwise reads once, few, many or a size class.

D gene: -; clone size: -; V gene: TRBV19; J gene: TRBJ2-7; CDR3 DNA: TGTGCCAGTAGTGGACAGAAGACCCACTACGAGCAGTACTTC; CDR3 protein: CASSGQKTHYEQYF
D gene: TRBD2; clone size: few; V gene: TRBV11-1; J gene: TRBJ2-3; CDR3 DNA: TGTGCCAGCAGCCCACCGGCTAGCGGGAGAGGAGATACGCAGTATTTT; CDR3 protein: CASSPPASGRGDTQYF
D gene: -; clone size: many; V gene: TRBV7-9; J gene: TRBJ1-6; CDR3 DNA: TGTGCCAGCCGGGAGATCTCAGGGGATAATTCACCCCTCCACTTT; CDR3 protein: CASREISGDNSPLHF
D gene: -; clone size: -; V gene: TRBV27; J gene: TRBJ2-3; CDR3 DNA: TGTGCCAGCAGTTTCTACGAAGGACTGCGGGGCACAGATACGCAGTATTTT; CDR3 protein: CASSFYEGLRGTDTQYF
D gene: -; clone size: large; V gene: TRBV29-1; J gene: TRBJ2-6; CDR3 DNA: TGCAGCGTTGCCCAATCTGGGGCCAACGTCCTGACTTTC; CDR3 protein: CSVAQSGANVLTF
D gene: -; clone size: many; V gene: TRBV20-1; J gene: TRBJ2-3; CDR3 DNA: TGCAGTGCTAGAGACCGGTTTAGGACTGGGATCACAGATACGCAGTATTTT; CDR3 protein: CSARDRFRTGITDTQYF
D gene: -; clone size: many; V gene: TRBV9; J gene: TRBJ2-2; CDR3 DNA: TGTGCCAGCAGCGTAGCGGGGGCGGGCACCGGGGAGCTGTTTTTT; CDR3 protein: CASSVAGAGTGELFF
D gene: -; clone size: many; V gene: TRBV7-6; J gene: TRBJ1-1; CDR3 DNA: TGTGCCAGCAGACCAGGGGCGTCGATGACTGAAGCTTTCTTT; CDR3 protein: CASRPGASMTEAFF
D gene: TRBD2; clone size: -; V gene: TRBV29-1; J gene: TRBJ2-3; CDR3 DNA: TGCAGCGTTGTAGTTCGGCTAGCGGGAAATATGCAGTATTTT; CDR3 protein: CSVVVRLAGNMQYF
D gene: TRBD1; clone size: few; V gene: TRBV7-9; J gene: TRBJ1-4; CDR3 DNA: TGTGCCAGCAGCCTGACAGGGGGTAATGAAAAACTGTTTTTT; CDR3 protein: CASSLTGGNEKLFF
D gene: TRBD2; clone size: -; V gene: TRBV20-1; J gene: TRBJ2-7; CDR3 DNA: TGCAGTGCTAGAGATTCCCTAGCGGGCTACGAGCAGTACTTC; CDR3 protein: CSARDSLAGYEQYF
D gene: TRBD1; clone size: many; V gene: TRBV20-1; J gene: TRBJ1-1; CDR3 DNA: TGCAGTGCCTCCGGACAGGAGGGGACTGAAGCTTTCTTT; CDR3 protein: CSASGQEGTEAFF
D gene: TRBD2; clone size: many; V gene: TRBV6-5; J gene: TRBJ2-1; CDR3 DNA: TGTGCCAGCAGTTACCCACCGGGGGGGGCGGGGGATGAGCAGTTCTTC; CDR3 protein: CASSYPPGGAGDEQFF
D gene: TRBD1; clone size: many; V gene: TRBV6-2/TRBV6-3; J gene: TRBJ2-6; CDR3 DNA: TGTGCCAGCAGACAAATGACAGGGGCCTTCGGCTCTGGGGCCAACGTCCTGACTTTC; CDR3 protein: CASRQMTGAFGSGANVLTF
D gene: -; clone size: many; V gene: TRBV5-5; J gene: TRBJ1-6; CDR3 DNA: TGTGCCAGCAGCTTCGAAGGCCTGAATAATTCACCCCTCCACTTT; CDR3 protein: CASSFEGLNNSPLHF
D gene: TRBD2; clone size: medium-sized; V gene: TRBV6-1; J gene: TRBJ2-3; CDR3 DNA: TGTGCCAGCAGCCTACTTGCGGGAGAGGCAGATACGCAGTATTTT; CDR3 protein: CASSLLAGEADTQYF
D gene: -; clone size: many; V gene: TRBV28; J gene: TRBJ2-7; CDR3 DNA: TGTGCCAGCAGCCCGCCCTCAGGTCACAGCTACGAGCAGTACTTC; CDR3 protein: CASSPPSGHSYEQYF
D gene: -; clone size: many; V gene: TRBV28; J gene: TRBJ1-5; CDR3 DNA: TGTGCCAGCTGTGGACGGGGCAACTTTCAGCCCCAGCATTTT; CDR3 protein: CASCGRGNFQPQHF
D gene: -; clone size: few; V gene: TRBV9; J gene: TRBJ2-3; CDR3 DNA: TGTGCCGGCAGCCTCGACGGTGACCCCGCAGATACGCAGTATTTT; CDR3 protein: CAGSLDGDPADTQYF
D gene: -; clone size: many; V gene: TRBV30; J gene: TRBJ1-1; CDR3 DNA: TGTGCCTGGAGTGAAGGGAACACTGAAGCTTTCTTT; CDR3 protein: CAWSEGNTEAFF
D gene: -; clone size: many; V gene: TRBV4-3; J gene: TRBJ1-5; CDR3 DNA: TGCGCCAGCAGCCGCAACAGGGCCCCCCAAAGCGAGCCCCAGCATTTT; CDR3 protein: CASSRNRAPQSEPQHF
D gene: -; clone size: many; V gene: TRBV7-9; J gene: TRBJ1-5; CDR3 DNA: TGTGCCAGCAGCTTCGGTGGGGTTGGCAATCAGCCCCAGCATTTT; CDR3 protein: CASSFGGVGNQPQHF